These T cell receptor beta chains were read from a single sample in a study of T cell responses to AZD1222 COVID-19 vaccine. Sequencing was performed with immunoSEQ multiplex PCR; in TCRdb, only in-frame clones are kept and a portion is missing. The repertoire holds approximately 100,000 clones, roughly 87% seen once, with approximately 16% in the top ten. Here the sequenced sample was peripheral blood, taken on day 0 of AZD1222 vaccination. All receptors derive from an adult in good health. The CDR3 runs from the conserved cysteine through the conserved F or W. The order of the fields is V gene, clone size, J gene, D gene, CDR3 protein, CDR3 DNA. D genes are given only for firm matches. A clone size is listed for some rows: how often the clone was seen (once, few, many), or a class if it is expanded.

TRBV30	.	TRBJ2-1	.	CAWSDYNEQFF	TGTGCCTGGAGTGACTACAATGAGCAGTTCTTC
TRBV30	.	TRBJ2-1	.	CAWDSSGYNEQFF	TGTGCCTGGGACTCATCCGGATACAATGAGCAGTTCTTC
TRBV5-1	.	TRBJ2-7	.	CASSLWDQGSVSYEQYF	TGCGCCAGCAGCTTGTGGGATCAGGGTTCCGTGTCCTACGAGCAGTACTTC
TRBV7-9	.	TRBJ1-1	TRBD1	CASSSGTGGYTEAFF	TGTGCCAGCAGCTCGGGGACAGGGGGGTACACTGAAGCTTTCTTT
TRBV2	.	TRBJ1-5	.	CASSDRVRQPQHF	TGTGCCAGCAGTGATCGCGTACGCCAGCCCCAGCATTTT
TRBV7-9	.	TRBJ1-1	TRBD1	CASSSRTGVDTEAFF	TGTGCCAGCAGCTCTAGAACAGGGGTTGACACTGAAGCTTTCTTT
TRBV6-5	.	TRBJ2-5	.	CASSYSTRSSWETQYF	TGTGCCAGCAGTTATTCCACTAGATCGTCTTGGGAGACCCAGTACTTC
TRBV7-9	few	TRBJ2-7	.	CASSLNVVGRGEQYF	TGTGCCAGCAGCCTTAACGTTGTAGGGAGAGGCGAGCAGTACTTC
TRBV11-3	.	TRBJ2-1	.	CASSSGRGVFDEQFF	TGTGCCAGCAGCTCAGGACGTGGGGTTTTTGATGAGCAGTTCTTC
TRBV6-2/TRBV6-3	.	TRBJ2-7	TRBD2	CASSFSGLAASYEQYF	TGTGCCAGCAGTTTCTCCGGACTAGCGGCGTCCTACGAGCAGTACTTC
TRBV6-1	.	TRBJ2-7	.	CASSEGTARSYEQYF	TGTGCCAGCAGTGAAGGGACAGCGCGGTCCTACGAGCAGTACTTC
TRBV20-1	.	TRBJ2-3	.	CSAVGTDTQYF	TGCAGTGCAGTCGGCACAGATACGCAGTATTTT
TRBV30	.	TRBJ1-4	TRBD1	CAWGETGGREKLFF	TGTGCCTGGGGGGAGACAGGGGGCCGTGAAAAACTGTTTTTT
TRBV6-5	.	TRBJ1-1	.	CASSRQAGTEAFF	TGTGCCAGCAGTCGCCAGGCAGGGACTGAAGCTTTCTTT
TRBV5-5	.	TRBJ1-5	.	CASSLYGAQPQHF	TGTGCCAGCAGCTTGTACGGGGCCCAGCCCCAGCATTTT
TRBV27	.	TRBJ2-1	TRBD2	CASSLLAGGINEQFF	TGTGCCAGCAGCCTACTAGCGGGAGGTATCAATGAGCAGTTCTTC
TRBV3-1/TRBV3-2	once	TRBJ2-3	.	CASSQEWGARDTQYF	TGTGCCAGCAGCCAAGAATGGGGGGCCAGAGATACGCAGTATTTT